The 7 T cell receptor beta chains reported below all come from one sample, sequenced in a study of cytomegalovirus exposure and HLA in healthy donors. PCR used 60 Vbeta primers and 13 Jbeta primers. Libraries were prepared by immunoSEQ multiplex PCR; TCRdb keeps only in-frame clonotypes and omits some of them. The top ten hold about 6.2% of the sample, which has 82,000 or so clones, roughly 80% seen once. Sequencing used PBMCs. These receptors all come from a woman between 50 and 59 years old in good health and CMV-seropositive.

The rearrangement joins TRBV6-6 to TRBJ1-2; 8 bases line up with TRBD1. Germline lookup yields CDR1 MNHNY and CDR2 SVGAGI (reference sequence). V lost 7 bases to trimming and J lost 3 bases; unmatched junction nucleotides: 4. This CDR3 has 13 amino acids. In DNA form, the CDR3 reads TGTGCCAGCATGGACAGGGAAGACTATGGCTACACCTTC. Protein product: CASMDREDYGYTF.

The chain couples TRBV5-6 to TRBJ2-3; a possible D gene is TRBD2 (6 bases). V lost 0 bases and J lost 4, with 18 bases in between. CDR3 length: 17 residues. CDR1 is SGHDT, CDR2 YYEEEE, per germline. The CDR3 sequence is CASSLGGWTTLPDTQYF. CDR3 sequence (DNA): TGTGCCAGCAGCTTGGGGGGCTGGACTACACTTCCAGATACGCAGTATTTT. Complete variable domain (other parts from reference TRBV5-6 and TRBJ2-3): DAGVTQSPTHLIKTRGQQVTLRCSPKSGHDTVSWYQQALGQGPQFIFQYYEEEERQRGNFPDRFSGHQFPNYSSELNVNALLLGDSALYLCASSLGGWTTLPDTQYFGPGTRLTVL.

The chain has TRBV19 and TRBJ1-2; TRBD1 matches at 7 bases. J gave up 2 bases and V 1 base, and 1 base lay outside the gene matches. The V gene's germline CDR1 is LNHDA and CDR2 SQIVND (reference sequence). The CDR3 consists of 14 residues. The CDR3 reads CASSIGRGNYGYTF. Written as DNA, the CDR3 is TGTGCCAGTAGTATAGGCAGGGGGAACTATGGCTACACCTTC.

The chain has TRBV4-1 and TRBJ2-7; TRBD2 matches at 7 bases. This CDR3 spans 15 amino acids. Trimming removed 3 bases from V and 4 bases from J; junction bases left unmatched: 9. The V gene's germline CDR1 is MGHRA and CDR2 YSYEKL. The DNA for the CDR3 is TGCGCCAGCAGCCAGGGACTAACTTCTTCTTACGAGCAGTACTTC. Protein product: CASSQGLTSSYEQYF.

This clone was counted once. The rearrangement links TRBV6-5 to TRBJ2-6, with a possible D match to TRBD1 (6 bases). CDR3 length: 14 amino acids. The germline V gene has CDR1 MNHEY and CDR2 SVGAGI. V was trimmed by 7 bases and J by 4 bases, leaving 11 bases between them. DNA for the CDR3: TGTGCCAGCAACCCAGGGGCAGGGGCCAACGTCCTGACTTTC. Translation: CASNPGAGANVLTF.

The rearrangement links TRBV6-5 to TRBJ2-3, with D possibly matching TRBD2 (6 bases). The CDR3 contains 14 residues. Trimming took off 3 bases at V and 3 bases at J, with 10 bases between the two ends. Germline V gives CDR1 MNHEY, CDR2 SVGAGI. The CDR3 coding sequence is TGTGCCAGCAGTTATGGTGGGAGGACAGATACGCAGTATTTT. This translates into CASSYGGRTDTQYF.

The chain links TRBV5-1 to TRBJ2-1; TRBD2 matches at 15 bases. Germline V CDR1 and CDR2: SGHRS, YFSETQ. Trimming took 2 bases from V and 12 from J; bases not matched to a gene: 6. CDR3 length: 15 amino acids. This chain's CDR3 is CASSFGTSGRRVQFF. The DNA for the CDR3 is TGCGCCAGCAGCTTCGGGACTAGCGGGAGGAGGGTGCAGTTCTTC.